The entry that follows covers one TCR beta chain sequence. 0.5 to 1 ug RNA was reverse transcribed with random hexamers. Amplification of TCR beta CDR3 was carried out by immunoSEQ multiplex PCR, which covered 54 Vbeta and 13 Jbeta segments. MiXCR, run by TCRdb on the immunoSEQ multiplex PCR reads, gives a single entry per CDR3 protein. The sample lists some 300,000 distinct CDR3 sequences, roughly 85% occurring once. This entry belongs to a study of CD8 T cells in Susac syndrome. This CDR3 is 14 amino acids long. Germline V gene sequence: CDR1 SGHVS, CDR2 FQNEAQ. The V and J ends lost 7 bases and 2 bases respectively, with 12 bases between them.

This rearrangement joins TRBV7-8 to TRBJ1-5, with TRBD1 as a possible D gene (5 bases). This TCR was sampled from a human donor with multiple sclerosis. The sequenced sample was CD8+ T cells from PBMCs. In DNA, the CDR3 is TGTGCCAGCACCGGGGCGGGGGGCAATCAGCCCCAGCATTTT. It is translated as CASTGAGGNQPQHF.